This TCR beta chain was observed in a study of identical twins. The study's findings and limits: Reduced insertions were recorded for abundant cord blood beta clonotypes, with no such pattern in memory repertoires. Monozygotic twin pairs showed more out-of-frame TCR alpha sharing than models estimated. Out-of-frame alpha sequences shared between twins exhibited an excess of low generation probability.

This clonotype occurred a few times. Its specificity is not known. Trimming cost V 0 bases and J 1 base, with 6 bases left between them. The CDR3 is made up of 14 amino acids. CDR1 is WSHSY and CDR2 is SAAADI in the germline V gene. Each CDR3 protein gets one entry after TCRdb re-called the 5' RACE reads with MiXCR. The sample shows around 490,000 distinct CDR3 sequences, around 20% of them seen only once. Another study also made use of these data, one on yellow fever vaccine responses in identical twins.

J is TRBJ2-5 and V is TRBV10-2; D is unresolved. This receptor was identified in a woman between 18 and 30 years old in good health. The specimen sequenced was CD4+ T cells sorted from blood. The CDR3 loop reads CASSESVIQETQYF. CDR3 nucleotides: TGCGCCAGCAGTGAGTCGGTCATCCAAGAGACCCAGTACTTC.